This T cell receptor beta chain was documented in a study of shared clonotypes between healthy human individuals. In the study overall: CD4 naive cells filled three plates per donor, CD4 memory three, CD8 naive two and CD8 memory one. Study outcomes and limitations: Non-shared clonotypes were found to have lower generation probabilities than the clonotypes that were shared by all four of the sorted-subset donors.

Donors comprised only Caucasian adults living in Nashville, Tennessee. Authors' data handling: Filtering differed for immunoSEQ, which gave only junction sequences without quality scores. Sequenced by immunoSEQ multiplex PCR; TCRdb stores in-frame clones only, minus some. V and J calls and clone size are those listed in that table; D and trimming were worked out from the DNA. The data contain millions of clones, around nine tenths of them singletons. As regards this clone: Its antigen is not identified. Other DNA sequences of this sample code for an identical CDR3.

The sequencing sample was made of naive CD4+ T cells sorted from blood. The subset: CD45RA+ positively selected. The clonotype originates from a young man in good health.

For the CDR3, the DNA is TGTGCCAGCAGCGTTGGCCCGAGTCGGGAGACCCAGTACTTC. Translated, it gives CASSVGPSRETQYF. The J gene is TRBJ2-5, the V gene TRBV9; D is unresolved. Trimming left V 2 bases short and J 5 bases short, with 13 bases between. In germline, CDR1 is SGDLS, CDR2 YYNGEE. This CDR3 contains 14 residues.